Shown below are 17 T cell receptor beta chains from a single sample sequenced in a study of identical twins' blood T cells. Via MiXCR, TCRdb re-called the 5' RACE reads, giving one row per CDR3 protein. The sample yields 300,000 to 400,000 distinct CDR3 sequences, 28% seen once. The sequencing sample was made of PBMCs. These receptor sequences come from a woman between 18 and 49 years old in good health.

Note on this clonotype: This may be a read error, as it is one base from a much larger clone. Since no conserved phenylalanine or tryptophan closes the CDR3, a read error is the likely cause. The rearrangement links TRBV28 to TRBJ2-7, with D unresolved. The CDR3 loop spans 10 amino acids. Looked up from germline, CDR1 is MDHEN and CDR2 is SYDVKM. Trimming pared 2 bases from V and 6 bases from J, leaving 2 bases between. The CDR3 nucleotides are TGTGCCAGCAGTTTAGGCGAGCAGTACTCC. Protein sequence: CASSLGEQYS.

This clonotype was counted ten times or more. The CDR3 nucleotides read TGCAGTGCTTCAGCGGGACTAGCGGTGGTCAATGAGCAGTTCTTC. Encoded protein: CSASAGLAVVNEQFF. The chain couples TRBV20-1 to TRBJ2-1, with 11 bases identical to TRBD2. The length of the CDR3 is 15 residues. Germline-derived CDR1 and CDR2 are DFQATT and SNEGSKA (reference sequence). Germline trimming cut 5 bases from V and 6 bases from J; bases unmatched to any gene: 9.

The CDR3 DNA reads TGTGCCAGCAGCTTGTTACAGGGTGTGACTAATGAAAAACTGTTTTTT. Amino acid sequence: CASSLLQGVTNEKLFF. The chain employs TRBV5-5 and TRBJ1-4; tentative D call: TRBD1 (6 bases). Trimming removed 1 base at V and 2 bases at J, with 12 bases between. This CDR3 contains 16 residues. CDR1 and CDR2 (germline): SGHKS, YYEKEE (reference sequence).

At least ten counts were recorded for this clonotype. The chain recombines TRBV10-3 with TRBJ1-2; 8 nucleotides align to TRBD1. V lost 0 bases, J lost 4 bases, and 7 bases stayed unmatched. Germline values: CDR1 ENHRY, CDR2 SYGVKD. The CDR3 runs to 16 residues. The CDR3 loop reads CAISESRDRPFYGYTF. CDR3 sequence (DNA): TGTGCCATCAGTGAGTCACGGGACAGGCCCTTCTATGGCTACACCTTC.

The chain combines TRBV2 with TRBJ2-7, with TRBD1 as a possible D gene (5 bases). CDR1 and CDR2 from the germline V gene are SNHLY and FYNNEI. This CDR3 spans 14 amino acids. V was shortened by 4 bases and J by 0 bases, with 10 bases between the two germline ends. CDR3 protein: CASSGEDSSYEQYF. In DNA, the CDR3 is TGTGCCAGCAGTGGGGAAGACAGCTCCTACGAGCAGTACTTC.

The CDR3 DNA reads as TGCGCCAGCATCTCAGGGACCTCCTACAATGAGCAGTTCTTC. Translation gives CASISGTSYNEQFF. The chain combines TRBV5-1 with TRBJ2-1; D tentatively reads TRBD1 or TRBD2 (5 bases each). The germline V gene encodes CDR1 SGHRS and CDR2 YFSETQ. The CDR3 is 14 residues long. Trimming removed 6 bases from V and 0 bases from J, with 10 bases in between.

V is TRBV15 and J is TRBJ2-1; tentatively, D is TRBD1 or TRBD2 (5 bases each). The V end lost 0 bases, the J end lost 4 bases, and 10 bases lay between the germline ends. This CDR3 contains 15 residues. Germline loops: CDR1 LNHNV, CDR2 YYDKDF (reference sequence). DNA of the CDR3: TGTGCCACCAGCAGAGATTTGGGGGTTTACAATGAGCAGTTCTTC. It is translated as CATSRDLGVYNEQFF.

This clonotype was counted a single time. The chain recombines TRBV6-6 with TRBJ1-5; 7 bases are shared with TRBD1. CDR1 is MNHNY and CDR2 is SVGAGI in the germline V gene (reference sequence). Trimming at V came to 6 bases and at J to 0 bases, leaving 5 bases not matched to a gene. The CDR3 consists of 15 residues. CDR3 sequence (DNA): TGTGCCAGCAGGGGGACAGTTTATAGCAATCAGCCCCAGCATTTT. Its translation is CASRGTVYSNQPQHF.

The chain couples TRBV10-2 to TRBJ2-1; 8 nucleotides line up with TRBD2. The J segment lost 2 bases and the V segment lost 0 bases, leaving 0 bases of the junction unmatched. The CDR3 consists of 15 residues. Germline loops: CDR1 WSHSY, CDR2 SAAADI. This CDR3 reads CASSESAGAYNEQFF. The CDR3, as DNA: TGCGCCAGCAGTGAGTCAGCGGGGGCCTACAATGAGCAGTTCTTC.

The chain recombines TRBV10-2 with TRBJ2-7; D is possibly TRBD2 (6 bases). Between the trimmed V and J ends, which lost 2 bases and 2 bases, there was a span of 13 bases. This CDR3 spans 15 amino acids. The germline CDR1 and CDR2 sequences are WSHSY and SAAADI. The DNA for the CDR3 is TGCGCCAGCAGTGAGGTAGCGGTCGTTACCTACGAGCAGTACTTC. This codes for CASSEVAVVTYEQYF.

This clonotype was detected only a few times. The CDR3 bases are TGCAGTGCTAGGGGACTAGCGGGAAGCTCCTACAATGAGCAGTTCTTC. Its translation: CSARGLAGSSYNEQFF. The chain carries TRBV20-1 and TRBJ2-1, with 13 bases fitting TRBD2. The CDR3 is made up of 16 amino acids. Trimming took 3 bases from V and 0 from J; bases not matched to a gene: 2. The germline V gene encodes CDR1 DFQATT and CDR2 SNEGSKA (reference sequence).

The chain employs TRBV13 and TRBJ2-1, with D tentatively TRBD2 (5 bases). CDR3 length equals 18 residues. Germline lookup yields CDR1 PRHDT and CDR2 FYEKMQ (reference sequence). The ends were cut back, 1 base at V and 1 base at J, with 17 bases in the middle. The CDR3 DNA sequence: TGTGCCAGCAGCTTAGTATCGGGAAGGTTTTTTTCCTACAATGAGCAGTTCTTC. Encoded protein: CASSLVSGRFFSYNEQFF.

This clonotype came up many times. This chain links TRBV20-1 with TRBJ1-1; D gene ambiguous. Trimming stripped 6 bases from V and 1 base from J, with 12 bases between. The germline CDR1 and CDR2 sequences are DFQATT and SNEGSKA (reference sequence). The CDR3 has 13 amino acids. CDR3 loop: CSAYPHGNTEAFF. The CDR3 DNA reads TGCAGTGCCTACCCACACGGGAACACTGAAGCTTTCTTT.

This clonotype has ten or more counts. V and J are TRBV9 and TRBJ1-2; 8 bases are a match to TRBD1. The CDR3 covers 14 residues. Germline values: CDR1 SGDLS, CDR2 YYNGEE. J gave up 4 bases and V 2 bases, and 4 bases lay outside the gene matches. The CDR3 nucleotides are TGTGCCAGCAGCGTTTCCGACAGGGGCTATGGCTACACCTTC. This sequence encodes CASSVSDRGYGYTF. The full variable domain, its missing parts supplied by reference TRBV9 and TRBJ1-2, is DSGVTQTPKHLITATGQRVTLRCSPRSGDLSVYWYQQSLDQGLQFLIQYYNGEERAKGNILERFSAQQFPDLHSELNLSSLELGDSALYFCASSVSDRGYGYTFGSGTRLTVV.

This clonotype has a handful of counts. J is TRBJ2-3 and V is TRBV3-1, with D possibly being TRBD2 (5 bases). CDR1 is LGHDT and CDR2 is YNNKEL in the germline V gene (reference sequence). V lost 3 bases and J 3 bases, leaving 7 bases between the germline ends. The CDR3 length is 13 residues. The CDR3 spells CASSHRGTDTQYF. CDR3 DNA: TGTGCCAGCAGCCACAGAGGGACAGATACGCAGTATTTT.

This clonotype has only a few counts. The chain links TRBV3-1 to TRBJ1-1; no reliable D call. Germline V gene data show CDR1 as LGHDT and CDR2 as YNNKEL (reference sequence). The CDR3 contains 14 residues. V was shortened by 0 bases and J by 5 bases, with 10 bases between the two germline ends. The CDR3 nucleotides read TGTGCCAGCAGCCAAGATGTGGGTCCGACTGAAGCTTTCTTT. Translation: CASSQDVGPTEAFF.

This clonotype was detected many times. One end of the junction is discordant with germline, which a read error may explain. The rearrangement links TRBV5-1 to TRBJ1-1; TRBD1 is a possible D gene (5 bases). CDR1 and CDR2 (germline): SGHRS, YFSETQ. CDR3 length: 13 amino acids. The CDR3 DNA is TGTGCCAGCAGCCCAGACAGATACACTGAAGCTTTCTTT. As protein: CASSPDRYTEAFF.